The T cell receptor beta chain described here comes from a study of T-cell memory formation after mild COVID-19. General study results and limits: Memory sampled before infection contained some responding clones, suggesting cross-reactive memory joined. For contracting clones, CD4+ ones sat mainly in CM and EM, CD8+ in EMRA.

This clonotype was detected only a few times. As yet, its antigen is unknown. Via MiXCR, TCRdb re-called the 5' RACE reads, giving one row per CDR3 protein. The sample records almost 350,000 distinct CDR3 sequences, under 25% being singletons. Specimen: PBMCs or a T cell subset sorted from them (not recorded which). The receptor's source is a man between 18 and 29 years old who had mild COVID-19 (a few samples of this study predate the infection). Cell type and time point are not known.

The CDR3 loop is CASSRPEDGTLHF. The CDR3 nucleotides are TGTGCCAGCAGCCGGCCCGAGGACGGCACCCTCCACTTT. This chain uses TRBV5-4 with TRBJ1-6, with D unresolved. V was shortened by 4 bases and J by 14 bases, with 16 bases between the two germline ends. The germline V gene encodes CDR1 SGHNT and CDR2 YYREEE (reference sequence). This CDR3 is 13 amino acids long.